This entry features one T cell receptor (beta chain) sequence. The antigen remains unidentified. This table comes from immunoSEQ multiplex PCR, and its TCRdb copy is limited to in-frame clones, with some not included. Altogether some 86,000 clones are present, about 90% being singletons, with the ten largest covering less than 6.5%. This entry is derived from a study of T cell responses to AZD1222 COVID-19 vaccine. Study results and limitations: In a largely white British group with more females than males, clonal diversity was possibly underestimated. Spike-specific TCR breadth and depth grew following two AZD1222 doses.

The CDR3 spans 13 residues. V was pared by 5 bases and J by 6 bases, with 5 bases of the junction left unmatched. Germline values: CDR1 MNHEY, CDR2 SMNVEV (reference sequence). The TCR sequence derives from an adult in good health. The chain is built from TRBV27 and TRBJ2-3; 7 bases are a match to TRBD2. The sequencing here drew on peripheral blood, taken on day 0 of AZD1222 vaccination. CDR3 in amino acids: CASSPGTTDTQYF. The CDR3 DNA sequence: TGTGCCAGCAGTCCAGGGACTACTGATACGCAGTATTTT.